Each of the 21 T cell receptor beta chains below was sequenced from the same sample in a study of blood T cell repertoires in COVID-19. Clones were read by immunoSEQ multiplex PCR, and TCRdb kept only the in-frame ones, dropping some. The repertoire holds 300,000 or so clones, 75% to 95% seen once, with 1.1% in the top ten. Sequencing was done on a sample of PBMCs or T cells enriched from blood (not recorded which). The origin of the receptors is a woman in her thirties who had recovered from COVID-19.

The chain has TRBV7-8 and TRBJ2-5; TRBD2 matches 7 bases. The CDR3 is 16 amino acids. Germline CDR1 is SGHVS and CDR2 is FQNEAQ. V trimming: 1 base; J trimming: 1 base; junction bases outside the gene matches: 6. The DNA of the CDR3 is TGTGCCAGCAGCTTAGTGGCGGGAGCGGTCCAAGAGACCCAGTACTTC. As protein: CASSLVAGAVQETQYF.

In this sample, this clone turned up once. The chain is built from TRBV11-2 and TRBJ2-1; TRBD1 matches at 7 bases. Germline CDR1 reads SGHAT; CDR2 reads FQNNGV. This CDR3 region has 15 residues. J gave up 4 bases and V 5 bases, and 8 bases lay outside the gene matches. CDR3 nucleotide sequence: TGTGCCAGCAGCCCGCCGGGACAGAATTACAATGAGCAGTTCTTC. Translation: CASSPPGQNYNEQFF.

The chain joins TRBV13 to TRBJ2-2, with 9 bases identical to TRBD1. The CDR3 runs to 16 residues. The V segment lost 6 bases and the J segment 4 bases; nucleotides outside the gene matches: 9. Germline CDR1 reads PRHDT; CDR2 reads FYEKMQ (reference sequence). The CDR3 DNA sequence: TGTGCCAGCAGGCCTCGGACAGGGGAGGCCACCGGGGAGCTGTTTTTT. Translation: CASRPRTGEATGELFF.

The CDR3 DNA sequence: TGTGCCAGCAGCTTGGCCGGGAGGGGGCAAGGTCAGCCCCAGCATTTT. This encodes CASSLAGRGQGQPQHF. The chain carries TRBV5-6 and TRBJ1-5; TRBD1 matches at 7 bases. With V trimmed by 0 bases and J by 6 bases, 9 bases remained unmatched. From germline, CDR1 is SGHDT and CDR2 YYEEEE. The CDR3 is made up of 16 amino acids.

V gene TRBV28 combines with J gene TRBJ1-2; 7 bases are shared with TRBD1. Germline-derived CDR1 and CDR2 are MDHEN and SYDVKM. After removal of 3 bases from V and 4 bases from J, the junction contained 8 bases not matched to a gene. The CDR3 spans 15 residues. In DNA, the CDR3 is TGTGCCAGCAGTTTCCCAACAGGGGTTTCCTATGGCTACACCTTC. It specifies CASSFPTGVSYGYTF.

This clone was detected only once. The chain carries TRBV24-1 and TRBJ2-3; unclear D gene. The V end was cut by 6 bases, the J end by 2 bases, with 11 bases between. The CDR3 loop spans 14 amino acids. Germline CDR1 reads KGHDR; CDR2 reads SFDVKD. CDR3 region: CATSLGGDTDTQYF. The CDR3 nucleotides read TGTGCCACCAGTCTAGGTGGAGACACAGATACGCAGTATTTT.

The chain links TRBV6-4 to TRBJ1-6; a weak D match, TRBD1 (5 bases). Trimming took 9 bases from V and 4 from J, leaving 13 bases between them. This CDR3 is 14 amino acids long. Germline V gene sequence: CDR1 MRHNA, CDR2 SNTAGT. The CDR3 sequence is CASSRDSYNSPLHF. DNA of the CDR3: TGTGCCAGTTCCCGGGACTCTTATAATTCACCCCTCCACTTT.

This chain links TRBV7-9 with TRBJ2-2; 8 bases are a match to TRBD1. Germline CDR1 SEHNR, CDR2 FQNEAQ (reference sequence). CDR3 length: 15 residues. V gave up 4 bases and J gave up 1 base; unmatched junction bases: 2. The DNA of the CDR3 is TGTGCCAGCAGCTCAGGACAGGGGAACACCGGGGAGCTGTTTTTT. Protein product: CASSSGQGNTGELFF.

Only one count was recorded for this clone. The CDR3 DNA sequence: TGTGCCAGTACGACTAGCGGTCTTGGAACCGGGGAGCTGTTTTTT. As protein: CASTTSGLGTGELFF. The V and J genes are TRBV19 and TRBJ2-2; 9 bases match TRBD2. The CDR3 runs to 15 residues. The V gene end was trimmed by 7 bases and the J gene end by 5 bases; junction bases not matched to a gene: 8. From germline, CDR1 is LNHDA and CDR2 SQIVND (reference sequence). Supplemented by reference TRBV19 and TRBJ2-2, the full variable domain reads DGGITQSPKYLFRKEGQNVTLSCEQNLNHDAMYWYRQDPGQGLRLIYYSQIVNDFQKGDIAEGYSVSREKKESFPLTVTSAQKNPTAFYLCASTTSGLGTGELFFGEGSRLTVL.

The V and J genes are TRBV9 and TRBJ2-1, with a tentative D call TRBD2 (6 bases). The CDR3 is made up of 12 amino acids. CDR1 is SGDLS and CDR2 is YYNGEE in the germline V gene. Trimming pared 2 bases from V and 7 bases from J, leaving 7 bases between. The CDR3 region is CASSVSGNEQFF. In DNA, the CDR3 is TGTGCCAGCAGCGTTAGCGGTAATGAGCAGTTCTTC. Full variable domain (rest looked up from reference TRBV9 and TRBJ2-1): DSGVTQTPKHLITATGQRVTLRCSPRSGDLSVYWYQQSLDQGLQFLIQYYNGEERAKGNILERFSAQQFPDLHSELNLSSLELGDSALYFCASSVSGNEQFFGPGTRLTVL.

V usage is TRBV5-5 and J usage is TRBJ1-2; D gene unclear. V was cut by 2 bases and J by 4 bases, with 9 bases left in between. Looked up from germline, CDR1 is SGHKS and CDR2 is YYEKEE (reference sequence). The CDR3 has 13 amino acids. For the CDR3, the DNA is TGTGCCAGCAGCTTAGACCGGGGCTATGGCTACACCTTC. Protein sequence: CASSLDRGYGYTF.

This chain links TRBV19 with TRBJ1-1, with no clear D. Germline V gives CDR1 LNHDA, CDR2 SQIVND (reference sequence). V lost 0 bases and J 0 bases, leaving 5 bases between the germline ends. The CDR3 spans 14 residues. CDR3 region: CASSIEAMNTEAFF. The CDR3 DNA follows: TGTGCCAGTAGTATAGAGGCCATGAACACTGAAGCTTTCTTT.

This chain joins TRBV29-1 and TRBJ1-5; D is perhaps TRBD1 (5 bases). CDR1 is SQVTM and CDR2 is ANQGSEA in the germline V gene. The V end lost 3 bases, the J end lost 4 bases, and 10 bases lay between the germline ends. The CDR3 runs 13 residues. CDR3 amino acids: CSVEVGGNQPQHF. The CDR3 coding sequence is TGCAGCGTTGAGGTGGGGGGGAATCAGCCCCAGCATTTT.

The table lists this clone with a few counts. The rearrangement joins TRBV19 to TRBJ2-2; 7 bases agree with TRBD2. The CDR3 extends over 17 amino acids. V shed 3 bases and J 2 bases; nucleotides not matched to a gene: 9. Germline loops: CDR1 LNHDA, CDR2 SQIVND (reference sequence). DNA of the CDR3: TGTGCCAGTAGTATGCCCCTACTAGCGATTAACACCGGGGAGCTGTTTTTT. Protein product: CASSMPLLAINTGELFF.

The rearrangement links TRBV28 to TRBJ2-3; D is perhaps TRBD2 (5 bases). CDR3 length: 15 residues. Per the germline V gene, CDR1 is MDHEN and CDR2 is SYDVKM. The ends were cut back, 4 bases at V and 3 bases at J, with 14 bases in the middle. DNA of the CDR3: TGTGCCAGCAGTTCGTTTAGCGCTTATACAGATACGCAGTATTTT. It encodes CASSSFSAYTDTQYF.

This chain connects TRBV7-2 to TRBJ2-1; TRBD2 might be the D (5 bases). Trimming pared 7 bases from V and 10 bases from J, leaving 17 bases between. The CDR3 runs 13 residues. Germline values: CDR1 SGHTA, CDR2 FQGNSA. This CDR3 reads CASTTDFKGEQFF. DNA for the CDR3: TGTGCCAGCACCACGGACTTTAAAGGGGAGCAGTTCTTC.

V usage is TRBV20-1 and J usage is TRBJ2-4; unclear D gene. Germline V lookup: CDR1 DFQATT, CDR2 SNEGSKA (reference sequence). Deletions cut 3 bases from V and 4 bases from J, with 10 bases between. The CDR3 has 13 residues. This CDR3 is CSASLPQKNIQYF. CDR3 bases: TGCAGTGCTAGTCTGCCACAAAAAAACATTCAGTACTTC.

The table lists this clone with a count of one. The chain has TRBV7-2 and TRBJ2-7; D unclear. The germline CDR1 and CDR2 sequences are SGHTA and FQGNSA. The CDR3 has 13 amino acids. Deletions cut 1 base from V and 3 bases from J, with 7 bases between. The CDR3 DNA reads TGTGCCAGCAGCTTAGACTCGAACTACGAGCAGTACTTC. Its translation is CASSLDSNYEQYF.

The chain recombines TRBV5-1 with TRBJ2-2, with a possible D match to TRBD2 (6 bases). Trimming cost V 4 bases and J 1 base, with 20 bases left between them. CDR1 SGHRS and CDR2 YFSETQ come from the germline V gene. The length of the CDR3 is 18 residues. As DNA, the CDR3 is TGCGCCAGCAGCCCCCAAACTAGCCGGAGAAGGAACACCGGGGAGCTGTTTTTT. Translating it yields CASSPQTSRRRNTGELFF.

V gene TRBV28 combines with J gene TRBJ1-5; no clear D gene. The CDR3 sequence is 16 residues long. Trimming removed 6 bases from V and 4 bases from J, with 19 bases in between. Germline assignment: CDR1 MDHEN and CDR2 SYDVKM. The CDR3 nucleotides are TGTGCCAGCAGCCGACGCCGGGATCAAGGAAATCAGCCCCAGCATTTT. Its translation is CASSRRRDQGNQPQHF.

As regards this clone: The same CDR3 also results from other DNA sequences found in this sample. The chain carries TRBV18 and TRBJ2-5, with 11 bases fitting TRBD1. CDR3 size: 15 residues. Germline assignment: CDR1 KGHSH and CDR2 LQKENI. Unmatched junction bases numbered 4, after V lost 3 bases and J lost 4 bases. This CDR3 reads CASSPPGTGGETQYF. The CDR3 DNA is TGTGCCAGCTCACCCCCCGGGACAGGGGGAGAGACCCAGTACTTC.